Shown below are 26 T cell receptor beta chains from a single sample sequenced in a study of cytomegalovirus exposure and HLA in healthy donors (dated by TCRdb to about 2017). Receptor libraries were prepared by the immunoSEQ multiplex PCR assay. What TCRdb holds here is the immuneACCESS table cut down to in-frame rearrangements. Part of the clones is not present; checked against another copy, under half of the missing clones reflect an unresolved V gene, and the others are unexplained. The sample includes more than 130,000 clones, with around 88% observed a single time. Clones ranked in the top ten supply 7% to 9% of the sample. Sequenced sample: PBMCs. These receptors all come from a woman aged 18-29 years in good health and CMV-seropositive.

V and J are TRBV6-1 and TRBJ1-2, with TRBD1 matching over 8 bases. This CDR3 has 14 residues. The J segment lost 5 bases and the V segment lost 7 bases, leaving 9 bases of the junction unmatched. Germline V lookup: CDR1 MNHNS, CDR2 SASEGT. The CDR3 here is CASIHRDRSYGYTF. The CDR3 bases are TGTGCCAGCATCCACCGGGACAGGTCTTATGGCTACACCTTC.

V usage is TRBV11-1 and J usage is TRBJ1-1; 10 bases line up with TRBD1. The V segment lost 5 bases and the J segment 1 base; nucleotides outside the gene matches: 4. Germline V gives CDR1 SGHAT, CDR2 FQDESV (reference sequence). The CDR3 totals 15 residues. DNA of the CDR3: TGTGCCAGCAGCCCCCGGACAGGGGGGAACACTGAAGCTTTCTTT. Translated, it gives CASSPRTGGNTEAFF.

CDR3 coding DNA: TGCAGCGTTGAAGATCCTTACAGGGGTGGCTATGGCTACACCTTC. As protein: CSVEDPYRGGYGYTF. The chain is built from TRBV29-1 and TRBJ1-2; 7 nucleotides align to TRBD1. Trimming took 0 bases from V and 4 from J; bases not matched to a gene: 8. The germline gives CDR1 SQVTM, CDR2 ANQGSEA. The CDR3 consists of 15 residues.

V is TRBV19 and J is TRBJ2-3, with 7 bases matching TRBD2. Trimming removed 1 base from V and 4 bases from J; junction bases left unmatched: 17. Germline CDR1 is LNHDA and CDR2 is SQIVND (reference sequence). The CDR3 runs to 19 residues. The CDR3 DNA sequence: TGTGCCAGTAGTATAGTGCCCAACCCGGGACTAAGGCTGGCAGATACGCAGTATTTT. Protein product: CASSIVPNPGLRLADTQYF.

This chain connects TRBV27 to TRBJ1-2; D may be TRBD1 (6 bases). CDR3 length: 15 amino acids. Looked up from germline, CDR1 is MNHEY and CDR2 is SMNVEV (reference sequence). V gave up 1 base and J gave up 1 base, with 10 bases separating them. CDR3 amino acids: CASSLLQGLNYGYTF. DNA of the CDR3: TGTGCCAGCAGTTTATTACAGGGCCTTAACTATGGCTACACCTTC.

The V call is TRBV9, the J call TRBJ1-5; 7 bases map to TRBD1. The CDR3 loop spans 14 amino acids. Germline V lookup: CDR1 SGDLS, CDR2 YYNGEE. Unmatched junction bases numbered 2, after V lost 0 bases and J lost 5 bases. The CDR3 spells CASSVATGDQPQHF. CDR3 in DNA: TGTGCCAGCAGCGTAGCTACAGGGGATCAGCCCCAGCATTTT.

The rearrangement uses TRBV19 and TRBJ1-3; 12 positions agree with TRBD1. The CDR3 contains 17 residues. With 6 bases clipped from V and 0 bases from J, the junction kept 6 bases outside the gene matches. Per the germline V gene, CDR1 is LNHDA and CDR2 is SQIVND (reference sequence). This CDR3 is CASRPGQGAISGNTIYF. As DNA, the CDR3 is TGTGCCAGTAGGCCGGGACAGGGGGCAATCTCTGGAAACACCATATATTTT.

The chain carries TRBV28 and TRBJ2-3; 11 nucleotides match TRBD2. This CDR3 is built from 15 residues. Germline V gene lookup returns CDR1 MDHEN and CDR2 SYDVKM. The ends lost 6 bases at V and 2 bases at J; junction bases unmatched: 4. In nucleotides, the CDR3 is TGTGCCAGCAGCCTAGCGGGGGGCTCCACAGATACGCAGTATTTT. Residues: CASSLAGGSTDTQYF.

This chain joins TRBV5-1 and TRBJ2-7, with 7 bases identical to TRBD1. This CDR3 region has 16 residues. CDR1 is SGHRS and CDR2 is YFSETQ in the germline V gene. V gave up 4 bases and J gave up 1 base; unmatched junction bases: 11. CDR3 bases: TGCGCCAGCAGCCTCCTCCAGGGGGATGATTCCTACGAGCAGTACTTC. It specifies CASSLLQGDDSYEQYF.

The chain uses TRBV9 and TRBJ1-2; TRBD1 aligns across 11 bases. The CDR3 spans 14 residues. Germline lookup yields CDR1 SGDLS and CDR2 YYNGEE. V was clipped by 4 bases and J by 8 bases; unmatched bases: 7. In DNA, the CDR3 is TGTGCCAGCAGCCCACTCGGACAGGGGGCGGGCTACACCTTC. This gives the protein CASSPLGQGAGYTF.

In the case of this clone: This sample also contains other DNA sequences that code for the same CDR3. This sequence joins TRBV2 and TRBJ2-3; D is unresolved. CDR3 length equals 11 residues. With 8 bases removed from V and 2 bases from J, the gap between germline ends came to 5 bases. In germline, CDR1 is SNHLY, CDR2 FYNNEI. CDR3 coding DNA: TGTGCCAGCTCCTTCACAGATACGCAGTATTTT. It yields the protein CASSFTDTQYF.

This chain links TRBV27 with TRBJ1-1; a weak D match, TRBD1 (6 bases). Trimming pared 5 bases from V and 4 bases from J, leaving 17 bases between. CDR1 MNHEY and CDR2 SMNVEV come from the germline V gene (reference sequence). The CDR3 totals 15 residues. This chain's CDR3 is CASSLTRGSGTEAFF. Here the CDR3 DNA reads TGTGCCAGCAGTCTTACCAGGGGTTCGGGCACTGAAGCTTTCTTT.

The chain has TRBV28 and TRBJ1-5, with D possibly being TRBD1 (6 bases). CDR3 length equals 16 residues. Trimming took 6 bases from V and 7 from J, leaving 22 bases between them. CDR1 is MDHEN, CDR2 SYDVKM, per germline. This chain's CDR3 is CASSSQGFRSGQPQHF. The CDR3 bases are TGTGCCAGCAGCTCACAGGGTTTCCGCTCCGGCCAGCCCCAGCATTTT.

This chain uses TRBV27 with TRBJ2-6; 7 nucleotides align to TRBD2. CDR3 size: 18 residues. J lost 1 base, V lost 1 base, and 7 bases had no gene match. From germline, CDR1 is MNHEY and CDR2 SMNVEV (reference sequence). The CDR3 reads CASSLLGGSGSGANVLTF. The DNA for the CDR3 is TGTGCCAGCAGTTTATTGGGCGGTAGCGGGTCTGGGGCCAACGTCCTGACTTTC.

V usage is TRBV2 and J usage is TRBJ1-1; TRBD1 might be the D (5 bases). V was pared by 9 bases and J by 1 base, with 9 bases between. The germline V gene encodes CDR1 SNHLY and CDR2 FYNNEI. The CDR3 contains 12 residues. This CDR3 is CARGTGNTEAFF. The CDR3 DNA sequence: TGTGCCAGGGGAACAGGGAACACTGAAGCTTTCTTT.

The chain joins TRBV10-3 to TRBJ2-2; perhaps TRBD2 as D (5 bases). Trimming removed 5 bases at V and 5 bases at J, with 15 bases between. This CDR3 comprises 15 residues. Germline CDR1 and CDR2: ENHRY and SYGVKD. The DNA of the CDR3 is TGTGCCATCAGTAGGACTGCTGTTGGTACCGGGGAGCTGTTTTTT. It encodes CAISRTAVGTGELFF.

This chain connects TRBV28 to TRBJ1-6; perhaps TRBD1 as D (5 bases). This CDR3 spans 14 amino acids. From germline, CDR1 is MDHEN and CDR2 SYDVKM. Trimming removed 3 bases at V and 8 bases at J, with 11 bases between. The CDR3 loop reads CASSFLDSDSPLHF. DNA for the CDR3: TGTGCCAGCAGTTTTTTAGACAGTGATTCACCCCTCCACTTT.

The chain uses TRBV6-5 and TRBJ2-7; possible D gene TRBD1, 6 bases. From germline, CDR1 is MNHEY and CDR2 SVGAGI. CDR3 size: 11 residues. V was cut by 7 bases and J by 3 bases, with 7 bases left in between. CDR3 region: CASTDSYEQYF. In DNA, the CDR3 is TGTGCCAGCACGGACAGCTACGAGCAGTACTTC.

This clone appeared a few times. The chain uses TRBV7-2 and TRBJ2-7; tentatively, D is TRBD1 (6 bases). V was trimmed by 5 bases and J by 4 bases, leaving 12 bases between them. Germline lookup yields CDR1 SGHTA and CDR2 FQGNSA. This CDR3 has 13 residues. The CDR3 DNA follows: TGTGCCAGCAGCCGTCCGAGGGGGTACGAGCAGTACTTC. Amino acids: CASSRPRGYEQYF.

This clone was detected once. The chain has TRBV6-5 and TRBJ1-2, with 7 bases matching TRBD1. The V gene end was trimmed by 2 bases and the J gene end by 4 bases; junction bases not matched to a gene: 7. The CDR3 spans 15 residues. Per germline, CDR1 MNHEY and CDR2 SVGAGI. CDR3 sequence (DNA): TGTGCCAGCAGTTACAGAAGGGGGCAGATCTATGGCTACACCTTC. The encoded protein is CASSYRRGQIYGYTF.

The gene calls are TRBV11-1 and TRBJ2-1, with 13 positions matching TRBD2. Germline V gene data show CDR1 as SGHAT and CDR2 as FQDESV (reference sequence). This CDR3 spans 17 amino acids. The V and J ends lost 6 bases and 7 bases, in that order; junction bases with no gene match: 12. The CDR3 sequence is CASRRLAGGPAGNEQFF. CDR3 bases: TGTGCCAGCAGGCGACTAGCGGGAGGCCCAGCGGGGAATGAGCAGTTCTTC.

This chain uses TRBV11-3 with TRBJ2-1; 11 nucleotides line up with TRBD1. V was clipped by 5 bases and J by 4 bases; unmatched bases: 4. There are 15 residues in the CDR3. Germline V gene lookup returns CDR1 SGHNT and CDR2 YENEEA. The CDR3, as DNA: TGTGCCAGCAGCGCCGGGACAGGGGGTTACAATGAGCAGTTCTTC. Translated, it gives CASSAGTGGYNEQFF.

V is TRBV18 and J is TRBJ2-7; TRBD2 agrees at 9 bases. Germline V gene data show CDR1 as KGHSH and CDR2 as LQKENI. V lost 3 bases to trimming and J lost 3 bases; unmatched junction nucleotides: 3. The CDR3 totals 14 residues. The CDR3 DNA is TGTGCCAGCTCACCGTTTAGCGGGAGCTACGAGCAGTACTTC. Translated, it gives CASSPFSGSYEQYF.

This clone was seen only once. The chain uses TRBV5-8 and TRBJ1-2; 7 bases map to TRBD1. The CDR3 is made up of 15 amino acids. Germline trimming cut 4 bases from V and 8 bases from J; bases unmatched to any gene: 14. From germline, CDR1 is SGHTS and CDR2 YDEGEE. The CDR3 sequence is CASSISLTGVRGYTF. DNA for the CDR3: TGTGCCAGCAGCATCTCCCTAACAGGGGTGCGGGGCTACACCTTC.

The chain uses TRBV15 and TRBJ2-1, with TRBD2 matching 12 bases. The CDR3 covers 15 residues. Trimming took 6 bases from V and 9 from J; bases not matched to a gene: 9. Looked up from germline, CDR1 is LNHNV and CDR2 is YYDKDF (reference sequence). DNA of the CDR3: TGTGCCACCAGGGCTACACTAGCGGGGGGTTCTGAGCAGTTCTTC. Translating it yields CATRATLAGGSEQFF. The full variable domain, its missing parts supplied by reference TRBV15 and TRBJ2-1, is DAMVIQNPRYQVTQFGKPVTLSCSQTLNHNVMYWYQQKSSQAPKLLFHYYDKDFNNEADTPDNFQSRRPNTSFCFLDIRSPGLGDTAMYLCATRATLAGGSEQFFGPGTRLTVL.

This clone has more than one count but fewer than ten. The chain joins TRBV5-1 to TRBJ2-7; D gene unclear. The germline V and J ends were trimmed by 1 base and 2 bases, with 4 bases remaining between them. Looked up from germline, CDR1 is SGHRS and CDR2 is YFSETQ. CDR3 length: 12 amino acids. The DNA for the CDR3 is TGCGCCAGCAGCTTGCCTACCTACGAGCAGTACTTC. Its translation is CASSLPTYEQYF.